Sequencing of this T cell receptor beta chain was carried out in a study of naive and memory T cell subsets. Ligated cDNA underwent four rounds of PCR with nested alpha and beta constant region primers and SP2. Blood and skin TCR RNA was reverse transcribed with alpha and beta constant primers. TCRdb itself ran the 5' RACE reads through MiXCR, one entry per CDR3 protein. The sample consists of about 48,000 distinct CDR3 sequences, about 4.8% of them appearing once. This clonotype was picked up many times. Its antigen is not known. Germline V gene lookup returns CDR1 SQVTM and CDR2 ANQGSEA. CDR3 length: 16 residues. V was clipped by 7 bases and J by 1 base, with 21 bases between them. Study-wide findings and caveats: This RNA-based method may be sensitive to activation-related transcript changes.

An oligonucleotide containing a UMI was ligated to the 3' end of TCR cDNA. RNA was extracted from roughly 2.6 ml of whole blood of healthy adults. Reverse transcription used DNase-treated unsorted total RNA, aiming for about 1 to 1,100 ng. The chain combines TRBV29-1 with TRBJ2-3, with D possibly TRBD1 on 6 matching bases. This receptor was obtained from a female donor in good health. The CDR3 DNA reads TGCAGCGCTAAAATCAACAGGGTGGGTGGCACAGATACGCAGTATTTT. Translating gives CSAKINRVGGTDTQYF.